The 21 T cell receptor beta chains below all came from one sample that was sequenced in a study of T cell repertoires in cytomegalovirus infection. TCRdb reanalysed the reads using MiXCR and keeps one entry per CDR3 protein. The repertoire holds approximately 70,000 distinct CDR3 sequences, with about 22% as singletons. These receptors' antigens are unknown. The sequenced sample consisted of PBMCs, sequenced either directly or after in vitro stimulation (not recorded which). All receptors derive from a human donor in good health (CMV status not recorded). Some clones in this sample may be carry-over from other donors' samples.

This clonotype was picked up a small number of times. The rearrangement joins TRBV7-2 to TRBJ2-1, with TRBD2 as a possible D gene (6 bases). Trimming took off 1 base at V and 4 bases at J, with 20 bases between the two ends. The CDR3 is 18 amino acids. Germline V gene lookup returns CDR1 SGHTA and CDR2 FQGNSA. In DNA form, the CDR3 reads TGTGCCAGCAGCTTAGGGCTGTCTGGAGGCGCGGGGTACAATGAGCAGTTCTTC. It is translated as CASSLGLSGGAGYNEQFF.

In DNA, the CDR3 is TGTGCCAGCTCGTTAGCGGGATTGGAGACCCAGTACTTC. Translation: CASSLAGLETQYF. The chain employs TRBV7-6 and TRBJ2-5; 8 bases fit TRBD2. The germline CDR1 and CDR2 sequences are SGHVS and FNYEAQ. The CDR3 has 13 residues. V was clipped by 8 bases and J by 5 bases; unmatched bases: 7.

Only a few counts were recorded for this clonotype. The chain links TRBV7-8 to TRBJ2-7; TRBD2 matches 7 bases. The junction had 8 bases not matched to a gene; V was cut back by 5 bases and J by 7 bases. CDR1 SGHVS and CDR2 FQNEAQ come from the germline V gene. This CDR3 is 13 amino acids long. CDR3 coding DNA: TGTGCCAGCAGCCTGGGAGGGCCGGGGGAGCAGTACGTC. Protein product: CASSLGGPGEQYV.

The gene calls are TRBV6-1 and TRBJ2-1; D unresolved. The CDR3 is 13 amino acids. With 8 bases removed from V and 0 bases from J, the gap between germline ends came to 8 bases. Germline CDR1 and CDR2: MNHNS and SASEGT. The chain's CDR3 is CASAISSYNEQFF. The CDR3, as DNA: TGTGCCAGCGCAATCAGCTCCTACAATGAGCAGTTCTTC.

The V call is TRBV6-1, the J call TRBJ1-2; 9 bases match TRBD1. The V gene end was trimmed by 6 bases and the J gene end by 4 bases; junction bases not matched to a gene: 6. CDR3 size: 14 residues. Germline CDR1 is MNHNS and CDR2 is SASEGT. This CDR3 is CASRQDRGLYGYTF. Here the CDR3 DNA reads TGTGCCAGCAGACAGGACAGGGGCCTCTATGGCTACACCTTC.

With respect to this clonotype: A much larger clone is a single base away; this may be a read error. J is TRBJ2-7 and V is TRBV7-8; 10 bases agree with TRBD2. Trimming removed 5 bases from V and 0 bases from J; junction bases left unmatched: 4. Looked up from germline, CDR1 is SGHVS and CDR2 is FQNEAQ. The CDR3 has 15 amino acids. The CDR3 reads CASSTTSGTSYEQYV. CDR3 in DNA: TGTGCCAGCAGCACTACTAGCGGGACCTCCTACGAGCAGTACGTC.

The chain employs TRBV4-1 and TRBJ2-3, with TRBD2 matching 7 bases. Germline values: CDR1 MGHRA, CDR2 YSYEKL. The CDR3 runs 16 residues. Trimming removed 2 bases from V and 0 bases from J; junction bases left unmatched: 5. CDR3 sequence: CASSQSYGGSTDTQYF. The CDR3 region has the DNA TGCGCCAGCAGCCAATCTTACGGGGGGAGCACAGATACGCAGTATTTT.

This chain joins TRBV6-1 and TRBJ2-2, with unresolved D. CDR1 and CDR2 from the germline V gene are MNHNS and SASEGT. Trimming took off 0 bases at V and 4 bases at J, with 6 bases between the two ends. The CDR3 is 14 amino acids. The CDR3 bases are TGTGCCAGCAGTGAAGCCGTATCCACCGGGGAGCTGTTTTTT. This gives the protein CASSEAVSTGELFF.

This clonotype was counted many times. This chain connects TRBV19 to TRBJ2-1; D remains ambiguous. Germline CDR1 LNHDA, CDR2 SQIVND (reference sequence). CDR3 size: 12 residues. Trimming left V 5 bases short and J 9 bases short, with 11 bases between. This chain's CDR3 is CASSGLTLEQFF. CDR3 in DNA: TGTGCCAGTAGTGGCTTAACCCTTGAGCAGTTCTTC.

V gene TRBV10-3 combines with J gene TRBJ2-7, with a tentative D call TRBD1 (6 bases). Germline V lookup: CDR1 ENHRY, CDR2 SYGVKD. The CDR3 spans 14 residues. The V gene lost 5 bases and the J gene lost 4 bases, with 15 bases spanning the gap. In DNA form, the CDR3 reads TGTGCCATCAGTCATACCCGGGACAATTACGAGCAGTACTTC. Amino acid sequence: CAISHTRDNYEQYF.

The chain couples TRBV6-5 to TRBJ1-4; 10 nucleotides line up with TRBD1. Germline assignment: CDR1 MNHEY and CDR2 SVGAGI. The CDR3 is made up of 16 amino acids. After removal of 2 bases from V and 5 bases from J, the junction contained 5 bases not matched to a gene. CDR3: CASSYNPGQGNEKLFF. In DNA form, the CDR3 reads TGTGCCAGCAGTTACAATCCGGGACAGGGGAATGAAAAACTGTTTTTT.

This clonotype was observed a handful of times. V gene TRBV6-5 combines with J gene TRBJ2-3; 8 bases agree with TRBD2. Per the germline V gene, CDR1 is MNHEY and CDR2 is SVGAGI. CDR3 length: 14 amino acids. V shed 5 bases, J shed 4 bases, and the junction held 5 bases outside the gene matches. The CDR3 is CASSLAGPADTQYF. In DNA, the CDR3 is TGTGCCAGCAGTCTAGCGGGTCCCGCAGATACGCAGTATTTT.

The chain uses TRBV6-5 and TRBJ1-4, with D perhaps matching TRBD1 (5 bases). This CDR3 is built from 16 residues. The germline V and J ends were trimmed by 2 bases and 7 bases, with 17 bases remaining between them. In germline, CDR1 is MNHEY, CDR2 SVGAGI. The CDR3 DNA reads as TGTGCCAGCAGTTACGGTGGGGACCCAATGATTGAAAAACTGTTTTTT. Its protein is CASSYGGDPMIEKLFF.

Judged by abundance, this clonotype is large. This chain uses TRBV11-2 with TRBJ2-7; 12 bases map to TRBD1. Germline CDR1 SGHAT, CDR2 FQNNGV. V was pared by 1 base and J by 3 bases, with 13 bases of the junction left unmatched. This CDR3 comprises 19 residues. Here the CDR3 reads CASSLVGGTGGVRGYEQYF. The CDR3 DNA reads as TGTGCCAGCAGCTTAGTAGGCGGGACAGGGGGCGTAAGGGGCTACGAGCAGTACTTC. The full variable domain, rest sourced from reference TRBV11-2 and TRBJ2-7, is EAGVAQSPRYKIIEKRQSVAFWCNPISGHATLYWYQQILGQGPKLLIQFQNNGVVDDSQLPKDRFSAERLKGVDSTLKIQPAKLEDSAVYLCASSLVGGTGGVRGYEQYFGPGTRLTVT.

V is TRBV7-2 and J is TRBJ2-2; 11 nucleotides agree with TRBD2. CDR1 is SGHTA, CDR2 FQGNSA, per germline. Unmatched junction bases numbered 5, after V lost 6 bases and J lost 5 bases. This CDR3 spans 15 amino acids. This chain's CDR3 is CASRSLAGVTGELFF. CDR3 bases: TGTGCCAGCAGGTCACTAGCGGGAGTGACCGGGGAGCTGTTTTTT.

The DNA of the CDR3 is TGTGCCAGCAGCTTAGAATACAGGATCAATGAGCAGTTCTTC. Amino acid sequence: CASSLEYRINEQFF. The chain is built from TRBV7-2 and TRBJ2-1; possibly TRBD1 for D (5 bases). The V gene's germline CDR1 is SGHTA and CDR2 FQGNSA. The CDR3 runs to 14 residues. Trimming took off 1 base at V and 6 bases at J, with 10 bases between the two ends. Based on the CDR3 plus reference TRBV7-2 and TRBJ2-1, the full variable domain is GAGVSQSPSNKVTEKGKDVELRCDPISGHTALYWYRQSLGQGLEFLIYFQGNSAPDKSGLPSDRFSAERTGGSVSTLTIQRTQQEDSAVYLCASSLEYRINEQFFGPGTRLTVL.

Regarding this clonotype: One junction end does not reproduce the germline sequence, and a read error may be involved. CDR3: CASSLGGELSF. In DNA, the CDR3 is TGTGCCAGCAGCTTAGGCGGGGAGCTGTCTTTT. This sequence joins TRBV7-2 and TRBJ2-2, with D possibly TRBD2 on 6 matching bases. Germline CDR1 is SGHTA and CDR2 is FQGNSA. This CDR3 comprises 11 residues.

The chain is built from TRBV20-1 and TRBJ2-5, with D tentatively TRBD2 (6 bases). This CDR3 contains 17 residues. With 0 bases removed from V and 1 base from J, the gap between germline ends came to 18 bases. CDR1 is DFQATT, CDR2 SNEGSKA, per germline (reference sequence). The CDR3 sequence is CSARDLGGKPVQETQYF. The CDR3 DNA is TGCAGTGCTAGAGATCTGGGGGGAAAACCGGTCCAAGAGACCCAGTACTTC.

This chain links TRBV6-6 with TRBJ2-3; 8 nucleotides match TRBD2. V shed 7 bases and J 4 bases; nucleotides not matched to a gene: 7. CDR1 is MNHNY and CDR2 is SVGAGI in the germline V gene (reference sequence). The CDR3 consists of 14 residues. DNA of the CDR3: TGTGCCAGCACACGGCGGGAGGTGCCAGATACGCAGTATTTT. Amino acids: CASTRREVPDTQYF.

The chain links TRBV6-2 or TRBV6-3 to TRBJ2-7; D is uncertain. Trimming stripped 0 bases from V and 6 bases from J, with 9 bases between. Germline values: CDR1 MNHEY, CDR2 SVGEGT. The CDR3 runs 13 residues. Here the CDR3 reads CASSYSGWIEQYV. CDR3 sequence (DNA): TGTGCCAGCAGTTACTCTGGGTGGATCGAGCAGTACGTC.

This clonotype was observed a few times. The chain links TRBV28 to TRBJ1-1; 7 nucleotides match TRBD1. V shed 4 bases, J shed 0 bases, and the junction held 5 bases outside the gene matches. CDR1 MDHEN and CDR2 SYDVKM come from the germline V gene. The CDR3 loop spans 15 amino acids. CDR3 protein: CASSSGTAMNTEAFF. The CDR3 coding sequence is TGTGCCAGCAGTTCCGGGACAGCCATGAACACTGAAGCTTTCTTT. The full variable domain, completed using reference TRBV28 and TRBJ1-1, is DVKVTQSSRYLVKRTGEKVFLECVQDMDHENMFWYRQDPGLGLRLIYFSYDVKMKEKGDIPEGYSVSREKKERFSLILESASTNQTSMYLCASSSGTAMNTEAFFGQGTRLTVV.